The entry below gives a single TCR beta chain sequence along with its context. The antigen is undetermined. Deletions cut 3 bases from V and 3 bases from J, with 14 bases between. The CDR3 consists of 15 residues. The germline V gene has CDR1 MDHEN and CDR2 SYDVKM. The entry originates in a study of glioma-infiltrating T cells after dendritic cell vaccination. The study's findings and limits: Survival was not directly related to TCR clonality in these patients. Few patients contributed both blood and tumor specimens.

The repertoire was sequenced with immunoSEQ multiplex PCR; TCRdb's copy has only in-frame clones and lacks some. The sample includes under 100,000 clones, 75% to 85% of them seen just once. The origin of this receptor is a human donor with glioblastoma. The specimen was blood, collected before dendritic cell vaccination. The chain employs TRBV28 and TRBJ1-2; TRBD1 might be the D (6 bases). CDR3 sequence (DNA): TGTGCCAGCAGTTTGTCACAGGGTAACCACTATGGCTACACCTTC. Its protein is CASSLSQGNHYGYTF.